This entry lists 20 T cell receptor beta chains sequenced from one sample in a study of technical replicates of blood from a handful of donors. Profiling relied on immunoSEQ multiplex PCR, and the TCRdb table lists in-frame clones only, not all of them. The data show tens of thousands of clones, more than 85% seen once. The specimen was T cells isolated from PBMCs. These receptors were obtained from a human donor in good health. Some clones in this sample may be carry-over from other donors' samples.

The rearrangement links TRBV30 to TRBJ1-1, with D uncertain. V lost 1 base to trimming and J lost 0 bases, with 12 bases between them. Germline CDR1 is GTSNPN and CDR2 is SVGIG (reference sequence). This CDR3 region has 15 residues. Written as DNA, the CDR3 is TGTGCCTGGAGTGCCGGACTTGCCTTGAACACTGAAGCTTTCTTT. It specifies CAWSAGLALNTEAFF.

V gene TRBV10-3 combines with J gene TRBJ1-3, with D maybe TRBD1 (5 bases). Germline CDR1 ENHRY, CDR2 SYGVKD. V gave up 2 bases and J gave up 0 bases, with 11 bases separating them. This CDR3 is built from 16 residues. In DNA form, the CDR3 reads TGTGCCATCAGTGAGATGGGGCCCCTCTCTGGAAACACCATATATTTT. It codes for CAISEMGPLSGNTIYF.

The J gene is TRBJ2-1, the V gene TRBV5-6; tentative D call: TRBD1 (5 bases). CDR1 SGHDT and CDR2 YYEEEE come from the germline V gene. V dropped 2 bases and J dropped 1 base, with 7 bases sitting between them. The CDR3 is made up of 14 amino acids. CDR3 in DNA: TGTGCCAGCAGCTTTAGGGGTTCCTACAATGAGCAGTTCTTC. Translated, it gives CASSFRGSYNEQFF.

The V and J genes are TRBV15 and TRBJ1-2, with D uncertain. Germline-derived CDR1 and CDR2 are LNHNV and YYDKDF (reference sequence). Trimming stripped 0 bases from V and 4 bases from J, with 12 bases between. The CDR3 sequence is 15 residues long. CDR3 nucleotides: TGTGCCACCAGCAGAGATACTGAGACAATCTATGGCTACACCTTC. Encoded protein: CATSRDTETIYGYTF. The full variable domain, completed using reference TRBV15 and TRBJ1-2, is DAMVIQNPRYQVTQFGKPVTLSCSQTLNHNVMYWYQQKSSQAPKLLFHYYDKDFNNEADTPDNFQSRRPNTSFCFLDIRSPGLGDTAMYLCATSRDTETIYGYTFGSGTRLTVV.

The chain uses TRBV7-6 and TRBJ1-2; TRBD1 aligns across 7 bases. Germline V lookup: CDR1 SGHVS, CDR2 FNYEAQ. Trimming cost V 5 bases and J 5 bases; bases outside gene matches: 5. The CDR3 has 13 residues. In DNA, the CDR3 is TGTGCCAGCAGCCTGGGACAGACGTATGGCTACACCTTC. Encoded protein: CASSLGQTYGYTF.

This chain uses TRBV28 with TRBJ1-5; 9 bases are a match to TRBD1. The CDR3 runs to 15 residues. The germline V gene has CDR1 MDHEN and CDR2 SYDVKM. Losses at the gene ends were 8 bases for V and 4 bases for J; bases not matched to a gene: 9. CDR3 bases: TGTGCCAGCTTTACAGGGGGCCTCGGTAATCAGCCCCAGCATTTT. Its translation: CASFTGGLGNQPQHF. Full variable domain (outside the CDR3, taken from reference TRBV28 and TRBJ1-5): DVKVTQSSRYLVKRTGEKVFLECVQDMDHENMFWYRQDPGLGLRLIYFSYDVKMKEKGDIPEGYSVSREKKERFSLILESASTNQTSMYLCASFTGGLGNQPQHFGDGTRLSIL.

The CDR3 bases are TGCGCCAGCAGCCCAAGGACTAGCAGCACAGATACGCAGTATTTT. Residues: CASSPRTSSTDTQYF. V and J are TRBV5-1 and TRBJ2-3; the match to TRBD2 covers 8 bases. Germline-derived CDR1 and CDR2 are SGHRS and YFSETQ. CDR3 length equals 15 residues. The junction had 4 bases not matched to a gene; V was cut back by 4 bases and J by 0 bases. Based on the CDR3 plus reference TRBV5-1 and TRBJ2-3, the full variable domain is KAGVTQTPRYLIKTRGQQVTLSCSPISGHRSVSWYQQTPGQGLQFLFEYFSETQRNKGNFPGRFSGRQFSNSRSEMNVSTLELGDSALYLCASSPRTSSTDTQYFGPGTRLTVL.

The rearrangement uses TRBV5-1 and TRBJ2-7; the D gene is possibly TRBD2 (5 bases). Germline V CDR1 and CDR2: SGHRS, YFSETQ. V was trimmed by 3 bases and J by 5 bases, leaving 12 bases between them. The CDR3 is made up of 13 amino acids. The CDR3 loop is CASSSGVGNEQYF. The CDR3 DNA reads TGCGCCAGCAGCTCGGGCGTCGGGAACGAGCAGTACTTC.

The chain employs TRBV19 and TRBJ1-1; tentatively, D is TRBD1 (6 bases). The CDR3 totals 14 residues. Germline lookup yields CDR1 LNHDA and CDR2 SQIVND (reference sequence). V shed 6 bases and J shed 0 bases, with 11 bases lying between them. The CDR3 reads CASSSQGLNTEAFF. In DNA, the CDR3 is TGTGCCAGTAGCTCACAGGGATTGAACACTGAAGCTTTCTTT.

This chain connects TRBV27 to TRBJ1-3, with TRBD1 matching over 7 bases. The CDR3 has 16 residues. Germline assignment: CDR1 MNHEY and CDR2 SMNVEV (reference sequence). After removal of 5 bases from V and 3 bases from J, the junction contained 10 bases not matched to a gene. The CDR3 DNA follows: TGTGCCAGCAGTACCCGGGCAGGGGGTCATGGAAACACCATATATTTT. It specifies CASSTRAGGHGNTIYF.

V and J are TRBV5-1 and TRBJ2-7, with a tentative D call TRBD1 (5 bases). The V and J ends lost 4 bases and 0 bases respectively, with 11 bases between them. The germline gives CDR1 SGHRS, CDR2 YFSETQ. The CDR3 has 14 amino acids. CDR3: CASSTDSFSYEQYF. CDR3 nucleotides: TGCGCCAGCAGCACCGACAGCTTCTCCTACGAGCAGTACTTC.

The V gene is TRBV6-1, the J gene TRBJ2-5, with 10 bases aligning to TRBD1. The CDR3 has 14 residues. The germline gives CDR1 MNHNS, CDR2 SASEGT. The trim removed 8 bases at V and 5 bases at J, leaving 8 bases unmatched. Here the CDR3 reads CASHQGQGFETQYF. The CDR3 nucleotides read TGTGCCAGCCACCAGGGACAGGGGTTCGAGACCCAGTACTTC.

V is TRBV19 and J is TRBJ2-5, with a weak D call TRBD1 (6 bases). The CDR3 is 14 amino acids. The germline V gene has CDR1 LNHDA and CDR2 SQIVND (reference sequence). The V gene lost 4 bases and the J gene lost 5 bases, with 14 bases spanning the gap. For the CDR3, the DNA is TGTGCCAGTAGTACGAGACAGGTTTCCGAGACCCAGTACTTC. It yields the protein CASSTRQVSETQYF.

The chain is built from TRBV7-2 and TRBJ2-1; possible D gene TRBD2, 5 bases. This CDR3 has 15 residues. Germline V gene lookup returns CDR1 SGHTA and CDR2 FQGNSA. Trimming stripped 0 bases from V and 10 bases from J, with 16 bases between. The CDR3 region is CASSLAPARDGEQFF. The DNA for the CDR3 is TGTGCCAGCAGCTTAGCCCCAGCGAGGGATGGGGAGCAGTTCTTC.

V usage is TRBV5-4 and J usage is TRBJ2-3; TRBD2 is a possible D gene (5 bases). V was clipped by 4 bases and J by 5 bases, with 11 bases between them. From germline, CDR1 is SGHNT and CDR2 YYREEE (reference sequence). CDR3 size: 13 residues. The CDR3 bases are TGTGCCAGCAGCGGTGAGCGGATAGATACGCAGTATTTT. Translating gives CASSGERIDTQYF.

This chain links TRBV4-1 with TRBJ2-3; D is unresolved. Germline values: CDR1 MGHRA, CDR2 YSYEKL. V lost 0 bases to trimming and J lost 3 bases, with 7 bases between them. This CDR3 has 14 residues. CDR3 nucleotide sequence: TGCGCCAGCAGCCAAGATTCGGAGACAGATACGCAGTATTTT. This encodes CASSQDSETDTQYF.

The V gene is TRBV30, the J gene TRBJ2-7; D call uncertain. This CDR3 is built from 14 residues. V lost 3 bases and J 6 bases, leaving 18 bases between the germline ends. Germline CDR1 GTSNPN, CDR2 SVGIG (reference sequence). CDR3 DNA: TGTGCCTGGAGCCTATCAGGTATAGGCATCGAGCAGTACTTC. It codes for CAWSLSGIGIEQYF.

For the CDR3, the DNA is TGCAGTGCGCGGGAACATTACGAGCAGTACTTC. It specifies CSAREHYEQYF. The rearrangement joins TRBV20-1 to TRBJ2-7; D is possibly TRBD2 (6 bases). V lost 6 bases to trimming and J lost 4 bases, with 10 bases between them. The CDR3 loop spans 11 amino acids. Per germline, CDR1 DFQATT and CDR2 SNEGSKA (reference sequence).

The V gene is TRBV28, the J gene TRBJ1-4; no definite D call. Germline V gene lookup returns CDR1 MDHEN and CDR2 SYDVKM. V was pared by 5 bases and J by 0 bases, with 16 bases between. This CDR3 is 17 amino acids long. CDR3 residues: CASSATGSEATNEKLFF. The CDR3 DNA follows: TGTGCCAGCAGTGCGACGGGATCCGAAGCAACTAATGAAAAACTGTTTTTT.

The chain uses TRBV2 and TRBJ2-1, with TRBD2 matching 11 bases. Germline values: CDR1 SNHLY, CDR2 FYNNEI. Trimming cost V 6 bases and J 4 bases; bases outside gene matches: 5. The CDR3 extends over 15 amino acids. The CDR3 sequence is CASSVRLAGYNEQFF. In DNA, the CDR3 is TGTGCCAGCAGCGTCCGACTAGCGGGATACAATGAGCAGTTCTTC.